The clone carrying this TCR beta chain is labeled as medium-sized. The sample belongs to a study of low-dose radiotherapy and immunotherapy resistance in tumors. The time point was: after trial treatment. The treatment: LDRT plus nivolumab, ipilimumab, low-dose cyclophosphamide and aspirin (RACIN trial). CDR1 and CDR2 (germline): MNHEY, SVGEGT. This CDR3 region has 14 residues. Trimming stripped 8 bases from V and 0 bases from J, with 11 bases between. TRAV- and TRBV-specific primers were used for first-strand cDNA, which covered alpha and beta chains. TCRs were put through 20 PCR cycles of amplification with Phusion. A constant-region primer and the V-primer adapter served as the primer pair. TCRdb reprocessed the reads with MiXCR, giving one entry per CDR3 protein. Of about 30,000 distinct CDR3 sequences in the sample, about 53% were seen once.

The chain carries TRBV6-2 or TRBV6-3 and TRBJ2-1; D is unclear. This specimen consisted of PBMCs, obtained after low-dose radiotherapy plus immunotherapy. The origin of this receptor is a male donor with gallbladder cancer. The CDR3 sequence: CASGYGLSYNEQFF. The CDR3 bases are TGTGCCAGCGGATACGGGCTCTCCTACAATGAGCAGTTCTTC.